Following are 19 T cell receptor beta chains from one sample sequenced in a study of patients and donors after allogeneic stem cell transplantation. TCRdb re-analysed the RT-PCR reads in MiXCR, keeping a single row per CDR3 protein. This sample carries some 880,000 distinct CDR3 sequences, roughly 17% of them seen once, and the ten largest clones take 6%. The sequencing input was blood, either unsorted or a sorted T cell fraction (not recorded which). All receptors come from a human donor who was either an allogeneic HSCT recipient or a stem cell or donor lymphocyte infusion donor (not recorded which). It is not recorded whose cells these are; they may come from a transplant donor.

The table lists this clonotype with a few counts. This chain uses TRBV4-1 with TRBJ2-7; D not resolved. V was clipped by 1 base and J by 6 bases, with 13 bases between them. In germline, CDR1 is MGHRA, CDR2 YSYEKL. This CDR3 has 14 amino acids. CDR3 protein: CASSQVPVSSEQYF. DNA of the CDR3: TGCGCCAGCAGCCAAGTCCCAGTTTCCAGCGAGCAGTACTTC.

The chain links TRBV7-9 to TRBJ1-1; D is undetermined. The CDR3 sequence is 16 residues long. The V and J ends lost 8 bases and 0 bases respectively, with 19 bases between them. CDR1 is SEHNR and CDR2 is FQNEAQ in the germline V gene (reference sequence). The CDR3 loop is CASGSPLMLMNTEAFF. The CDR3 coding sequence is TGTGCCAGCGGCTCACCGCTCATGCTAATGAACACTGAAGCTTTCTTT.

The rearrangement links TRBV2 to TRBJ2-7; 9 bases match TRBD1. The CDR3 extends over 15 amino acids. V was pared by 8 bases and J by 3 bases, with 11 bases of the junction left unmatched. Germline values: CDR1 SNHLY, CDR2 FYNNEI. This chain's CDR3 is CASSDPGQGIYEQYF. CDR3 nucleotide sequence: TGTGCCAGCTCTGATCCGGGACAGGGTATCTACGAGCAGTACTTC.

This clonotype was counted many times. V is TRBV12-3 or TRBV12-4 and J is TRBJ2-4; 7 bases align to TRBD1. The CDR3 spans 13 residues. V shed 6 bases, J shed 8 bases, and the junction held 7 bases outside the gene matches. The CDR3 is CASRTGVRDIQYF. In nucleotides, the CDR3 is TGTGCCAGCAGAACAGGGGTGAGAGACATTCAGTACTTC.

The sample holds a few counts of this clonotype. The CDR3: CSAFDRAGNQPQHF. The CDR3 coding sequence is TGCAGTGCTTTTGACAGGGCGGGCAATCAGCCCCAGCATTTT. The chain recombines TRBV20-1 with TRBJ1-5, with 7 bases matching TRBD1. The CDR3 loop spans 14 amino acids. Germline V gene data show CDR1 as DFQATT and CDR2 as SNEGSKA (reference sequence). V trimming: 5 bases; J trimming: 2 bases; junction bases outside the gene matches: 6.

The chain uses TRBV20-1 and TRBJ1-1; 7 bases match TRBD1. Germline loops: CDR1 DFQATT, CDR2 SNEGSKA (reference sequence). V was clipped by 4 bases and J by 6 bases; unmatched bases: 11. CDR3 size: 14 residues. CDR3 DNA: TGCAGTGCTAAACCCCCTGACAGGGCTGCTGAAGCTTTCTTT. Its protein product is CSAKPPDRAAEAFF.

The chain employs TRBV12-3 or TRBV12-4 and TRBJ2-7; maybe TRBD2 (5 bases). Trimming left V 5 bases short and J 5 bases short, with 13 bases between. This CDR3 spans 13 amino acids. The CDR3 region has the DNA TGTGCCAGCAGTCCGCTCGACTATGACGAGCAGTACTTC. Translation: CASSPLDYDEQYF.

CDR3 DNA sequence: TGCGCCAGCAGCAGGGACCACAGAGTTATCGGGTCCGAAAAACTGTTTTTT. It encodes CASSRDHRVIGSEKLFF. This rearrangement joins TRBV5-1 to TRBJ1-4; D is possibly TRBD1 (5 bases). Trimming removed 4 bases at V and 8 bases at J, with 24 bases between. Germline CDR1 reads SGHRS; CDR2 reads YFSETQ. The CDR3 has 17 residues.

The chain recombines TRBV27 with TRBJ2-7; D is perhaps TRBD2 (6 bases). CDR3 length: 16 residues. The V end lost 6 bases, the J end lost 2 bases, and 20 bases lay between the germline ends. Germline loops: CDR1 MNHEY, CDR2 SMNVEV (reference sequence). CDR3 DNA sequence: TGTGCCAGCAGCCGGTATCAGGGACTCGTTCCCTACGAGCAGTACTTC. Translation gives CASSRYQGLVPYEQYF.

This chain joins TRBV7-9 and TRBJ2-7, with 9 bases identical to TRBD1. The CDR3 has 17 residues. The J segment lost 6 bases and the V segment lost 5 bases, leaving 17 bases of the junction unmatched. Germline loops: CDR1 SEHNR, CDR2 FQNEAQ (reference sequence). For the CDR3, the DNA is TGTGCCAGCAGCGTCGGACAGGGGCGATCCTCGGGGACCGAGCAGTACTTC. Its protein product is CASSVGQGRSSGTEQYF.

In its sample, this clonotype was seen a few times. The rearrangement links TRBV20-1 to TRBJ2-1; TRBD2 matches 14 bases. The J segment lost 2 bases and the V segment lost 5 bases, leaving 8 bases of the junction unmatched. The CDR3 has 17 amino acids. Germline V gene data show CDR1 as DFQATT and CDR2 as SNEGSKA (reference sequence). The CDR3 spells CSADETSGRATYNEQFF. The DNA for the CDR3 is TGCAGTGCTGACGAGACTAGCGGGAGGGCTACCTACAATGAGCAGTTCTTC.

This clonotype was seen a few times. The chain employs TRBV20-1 and TRBJ2-1; D remains ambiguous. The germline V and J ends were trimmed by 2 bases and 10 bases, with 9 bases remaining between them. Germline V gene data show CDR1 as DFQATT and CDR2 as SNEGSKA (reference sequence). The CDR3 contains 11 residues. In nucleotides, the CDR3 is TGCAGTGCTAGACCAGCCCGGGAGCAGTTCTTC. Residues: CSARPAREQFF.

Only a few counts were recorded for this clonotype. This sequence joins TRBV20-1 and TRBJ2-7; possible D gene TRBD1, 6 bases. CDR1 is DFQATT and CDR2 is SNEGSKA in the germline V gene (reference sequence). V gave up 5 bases and J gave up 5 bases, with 13 bases separating them. The CDR3 consists of 12 residues. As DNA, the CDR3 is TGCAGTGCTCGACCCAGGGGACACGAGCAGTACTTC. This codes for CSARPRGHEQYF.

The chain employs TRBV19 and TRBJ2-4; no firm D call. Trimming removed 0 bases at V and 0 bases at J, with 12 bases between. This CDR3 has 17 amino acids. The germline V gene has CDR1 LNHDA and CDR2 SQIVND (reference sequence). CDR3 sequence (DNA): TGTGCCAGTAGTATAGACTTCGCCTTACTAGCCAAAAACATTCAGTACTTC. Protein: CASSIDFALLAKNIQYF. Supplemented by reference TRBV19 and TRBJ2-4, the full variable domain reads DGGITQSPKYLFRKEGQNVTLSCEQNLNHDAMYWYRQDPGQGLRLIYYSQIVNDFQKGDIAEGYSVSREKKESFPLTVTSAQKNPTAFYLCASSIDFALLAKNIQYFGAGTRLSVL.

This chain links TRBV12-3 or TRBV12-4 with TRBJ2-7; D gene unclear. This CDR3 has 11 amino acids. Trimming took 4 bases from V and 7 from J, leaving 8 bases between them. The CDR3 here is CASSYDVEQYF. Written as DNA, the CDR3 is TGTGCCAGCAGTTATGACGTTGAGCAGTACTTC.

This rearrangement joins TRBV7-6 to TRBJ2-3; the D is unclear. CDR1 is SGHVS, CDR2 FNYEAQ, per germline. The CDR3 is 12 residues long. Trimming took 5 bases from V and 2 from J, leaving 5 bases between them. The CDR3 region is CASSITTDTQYF. CDR3 nucleotide sequence: TGTGCCAGCAGCATCACCACAGATACGCAGTATTTT.

The gene calls are TRBV15 and TRBJ2-3; 12 bases align to TRBD2. Trimming cost V 1 base and J 8 bases; bases outside gene matches: 4. From germline, CDR1 is LNHNV and CDR2 YYDKDF (reference sequence). The CDR3 is 15 amino acids. The CDR3 loop is CATSRGLAGEGTQYF. CDR3 DNA sequence: TGTGCCACCAGCAGAGGACTAGCGGGAGAGGGTACGCAGTATTTT.

This chain links TRBV6-5 with TRBJ2-5; D ambiguous. This CDR3 contains 16 residues. Germline V gene sequence: CDR1 MNHEY, CDR2 SVGAGI. Trimming removed 4 bases from V and 2 bases from J, with 17 bases in between. In DNA form, the CDR3 reads TGTGCCAGCAGTTCTCGAGCGCGTCTGGGACAAGAGACCCAGTACTTC. Translation: CASSSRARLGQETQYF.

This clonotype turned up a few times. V usage is TRBV12-3 or TRBV12-4 and J usage is TRBJ2-5, with 7 bases lining up with TRBD1. The junction had 13 bases not matched to a gene; V was cut back by 8 bases and J by 7 bases. The CDR3 totals 14 residues. CDR3 in DNA: TGTGCCAGCGGACGACAGGGACCCTGGGGGACCCAGTACTTC. Its translation is CASGRQGPWGTQYF.